Listed below are T cell receptor beta chains from one sample, sequenced in a study of regulatory T cells in long-lasting Graves disease. Each CDR3 protein is one row after TCRdb ran MiXCR on the multiplex PCR reads. The sample lists approximately 500,000 distinct CDR3 sequences, roughly 21% seen once, with about 7% in the top ten. This sample comprised peripheral blood mononuclear cells (PBMCs), obtained when the disease was refractory, from a patient treated with antithyroid drugs. The receptors were gathered from a female donor with Graves disease. Both conserved end residues are part of each CDR3.

v_call	j_call	cdr3_aa
TRBV28	TRBJ2-1	CASSQRGRLADEQFF
TRBV9	TRBJ2-5	CASSVSGVQEAQYF
TRBV2	TRBJ2-7	CASRAEPAEQYF
TRBV18	TRBJ2-5	CASSPRTLQETQYF
TRBV6-5	TRBJ1-2	CASSYPEIWGSLHGYTF
TRBV12-3/TRBV12-4	TRBJ1-6	CASSRGGLNSPLHF
TRBV18	TRBJ1-6	CASSPLDDSPLHF
TRBV7-6	TRBJ2-5	CASGLAVEQETQYF
TRBV6-5	TRBJ1-2	CASSLGRYYGYTF
TRBV10-3	TRBJ2-2	CAIQGGADTGELFF
TRBV29-1	TRBJ1-1	CSVEDRPLNAEAFF
TRBV7-3	TRBJ2-3	CASSFRGARTDTQYF
TRBV12-3/TRBV12-4	TRBJ1-2	CASRVGQTNYGYTF
TRBV7-9	TRBJ1-2	CASSGQAVEGYTF
TRBV5-1	TRBJ1-6	CASKPPGGQSLHF
TRBV11-2	TRBJ1-1	CASSLGRFTEAFF
TRBV7-9	TRBJ2-5	CASSLAPGPQETQYF
TRBV30	TRBJ1-6	CAWSFGTYNSPLHF
TRBV5-1	TRBJ2-7	CASSLVAAPGSYEQYF
TRBV6-5	TRBJ1-5	CASSYSTGGQVYQPQHF
TRBV20-1	TRBJ1-4	CSARDPRLNEKLFF
TRBV4-1	TRBJ1-2	CASSQVGVGGYTF
TRBV9	TRBJ2-2	CASEAGGGAANTGELFF
TRBV28	TRBJ1-2	CASSFSRWGSYGYTF
TRBV11-2	TRBJ2-4	CASSLGKGAKNIQYF
TRBV6-2/TRBV6-3	TRBJ2-1	CASSEPHNEQFF
TRBV5-4	TRBJ2-5	CASSPTGFGETQYF
TRBV27	TRBJ1-2	CASSLSGQGRDYTF
TRBV9	TRBJ1-6	CASSVAPESANSPLHF
TRBV19	TRBJ1-5	CASSIVAIGNQPQHF
TRBV28	TRBJ1-1	CASSLQGANTEAFF
TRBV7-9	TRBJ1-2	CASSSAGGQGYGYTF
TRBV30	TRBJ2-7	CAWSVWGRAYEQYF
TRBV20-1	TRBJ2-5	CSVRQGRETQYF
TRBV7-9	TRBJ2-5	CASSLVGQGAGETQYF
TRBV29-1	TRBJ2-5	CSVVSAQETQYF
TRBV7-2	TRBJ1-4	CASSRRDREGEKLFF
TRBV11-2	TRBJ2-5	CASSPGPEETQYF
TRBV19	TRBJ1-2	CASSPGQVGYTF
TRBV29-1	TRBJ2-4	CSVELKGQSRIMTYF
TRBV11-3	TRBJ2-1	CASSLAFYNEQFF
TRBV28	TRBJ2-7	CASSPLGYEQYF
TRBV7-2	TRBJ2-7	CASSPGTYEQYF
TRBV29-1	TRBJ2-5	CSVDKGETQYF
TRBV25-1	TRBJ2-5	CASSSGGFFETQYF